Listed below are T cell receptor beta chains from one sample, sequenced in a study of CD8 T cells in ankylosing spondylitis. TCRdb independently ran MiXCR on the 5' RACE reads; one entry per CDR3 protein. The table has a few hundred thousand distinct CDR3 sequences, 15% to 20% seen once. The material sequenced was blood, either unsorted or a sorted T cell fraction (not recorded which). The receptor source for this set is a male donor with ankylosing spondylitis or in good health (not recorded which). The CDR3 runs from the conserved cysteine through the conserved F or W. Each record gives: J gene, clone size, V gene, D gene, CDR3 DNA, CDR3 protein. The D gene is left open where the match is weak. Some rows have no size entry. The others give once, few or many, or a class for an expanded clone.

TRBJ2-7 few TRBV9 TRBD1 TGTGCCAGCAGCCCGAGGACAGGGTCGGTGGAGCAGTACTTC CASSPRTGSVEQYF
TRBJ2-5 - TRBV29-1 - TGCAGCGTGGCCCTGGGGGGACGGAGGCAAGAGACCCAGTACTTC CSVALGGRRQETQYF
TRBJ2-5 many TRBV4-1 TRBD2 TGCGCCAGCAGCCAAGCCTTAGGACTAGCGGACCAAGAGACCCAGTACTTC CASSQALGLADQETQYF
TRBJ2-5 many TRBV11-2 - TGTGCCAGCAGCCCTACTACAGGGTTCGAGACCCAGTACTTC CASSPTTGFETQYF
TRBJ2-1 - TRBV4-1 TRBD2 TGCGCCAGCAGCAGACTAGCGGGGACCTACAATGAGCAGTTCTTC CASSRLAGTYNEQFF
TRBJ2-7 - TRBV6-5 TRBD1 TGTGCCAGCAGTTCCGGGACAGTGATACCCTACGAGCAGTACTTC CASSSGTVIPYEQYF
TRBJ2-3 - TRBV12-3/TRBV12-4 TRBD2 TGTGCCAGCATCTCCGGGACTAGGAACACAGATACGCAGTATTTT CASISGTRNTDTQYF
TRBJ2-7 - TRBV7-3 - TGTGCCAGCAGCTCGGGGGGACACCTCTTTAGGGAGCAGTACTTC CASSSGGHLFREQYF
TRBJ2-7 - TRBV13 - TGTGCCAGCAGCTTCGAATCGTCTATATACGAGCAGTACTTC CASSFESSIYEQYF
TRBJ2-1 few TRBV12-3/TRBV12-4 TRBD2 TGTGCCAGCAGCACTAGCGGGGTGGAGCAGTTCTTC CASSTSGVEQFF
TRBJ2-2 - TRBV29-1 - TGCAGCGTTGAAGCGGGTGACACCGGGGAGCTGTTTTTT CSVEAGDTGELFF
TRBJ2-7 - TRBV7-8 - TGTGCCAGCAGCTGGACGGTGATACCTCACTACGAGCAGTACTTC CASSWTVIPHYEQYF
TRBJ2-3 few TRBV2 TRBD1 TGTGCCAGCAGTGAAGCCCCTCGACAGGGGGGAACAGATACGCAGTATTTT CASSEAPRQGGTDTQYF
TRBJ1-5 - TRBV10-3 - TGTGCCATCACGTGTCAGCCCCAGCATTTT CAITCQPQHF
TRBJ2-4 - TRBV6-2/TRBV6-3 TRBD2 TGTGCCAGCAGTACAAGACTAGCGGGAGGGTTGGGACTAGCCAAAAACATTCAGTACTTC CASSTRLAGGLGLAKNIQYF
TRBJ2-3 - TRBV4-1 - TGCGCCAGCAGCCCGAGCCGGGCAGGGAGCACAGATACGCAGTATTTT CASSPSRAGSTDTQYF
TRBJ1-1 - TRBV28 TRBD1 TGTGCCAGCAGCCCAGTCCGGGACAGGGGTCGAGATTTCACTGAAGCTTTCTTT CASSPVRDRGRDFTEAFF
TRBJ2-3 many TRBV27 - TGTGCCAGCAGTTTTGGGTTCGGGGGAGACACAGATACGCAGTATTTT CASSFGFGGDTDTQYF
TRBJ1-5 many TRBV6-5 - TGTGCCACCAGGTACAGGGATCAGCAGCCCCAGCATTTT CATRYRDQQPQHF
TRBJ2-3 - TRBV12-3/TRBV12-4 - TGTGCCAGCAGTCTATGGATCCGGGATACGCAGTATTTT CASSLWIRDTQYF
TRBJ2-1 few TRBV6-5 TRBD1 TGTGCCAGCAGTTACGGACAGGGGAATGAGCAGTTCTTC CASSYGQGNEQFF
TRBJ1-1 - TRBV29-1 TRBD1 TGCAGCGCTACGGGACAGAGGGATGGAGACACTGAAGCTTTCTTT CSATGQRDGDTEAFF
TRBJ2-7 few TRBV6-5 - TGTGCCAGCAGTTACTCCCGCGACAACTACGAGCAGTACTTC CASSYSRDNYEQYF
TRBJ2-7 few TRBV11-2 - TGTGCCAGCAGCTTAACGGGAGTAAATTCCTACGAGCAGTACTTC CASSLTGVNSYEQYF
TRBJ1-6 - TRBV29-1 - TGCAGCGCAAGAGAGGGGGACTCCTATAATTCACCCCTCCACTTT CSAREGDSYNSPLHF
TRBJ2-1 few TRBV2 - TGTGCCAGCAGTGAGCCGGGGCCCATCTACAATGAGCAGTTCTTC CASSEPGPIYNEQFF
TRBJ2-5 - TRBV11-2 - TGTGCCAGCAGCTTAGCTCGGCGACAGCAAGAGACCCAGTACTTC CASSLARRQQETQYF
TRBJ1-6 - TRBV9 TRBD1 TGTGCCAGCAGCGCCACAGGGGGGGGGCCACCCCTCCACTTT CASSATGGGPPLHF
TRBJ2-3 - TRBV7-9 TRBD2 TGTGCCAGCAGCTTACTAGCGGCCTCGGCGGATACGCAGTATTTT CASSLLAASADTQYF
TRBJ2-1 many TRBV6-1 TRBD2 TGTGCCAGCAACCAACTAGCGGGAGATGAGCAGTTCTTC CASNQLAGDEQFF
TRBJ2-7 many TRBV29-1 TRBD2 TGCAGCGTTGAAGAGGCTAGCGGGAGCCAATCCTACGAGCAGTACTTC CSVEEASGSQSYEQYF
TRBJ1-2 few TRBV5-1 - TGCGCCAGCAGCTTGGAGGCAGGAGCTTATGGCTACACCTTC CASSLEAGAYGYTF
TRBJ2-7 - TRBV4-1 - TGCGCCAGCAGCCAAGATTCCGCCGGAGCCTACGAGCAGTACTTC CASSQDSAGAYEQYF
TRBJ2-7 - TRBV12-3/TRBV12-4 - TGTGCCAGCAGTTTTTCGGGGAAAGGAGAGCAGTACTTC CASSFSGKGEQYF
TRBJ2-7 few TRBV4-1 - TGCGCCAGCAGCCAAGCAACAGGCGGACCCTACGAGCAGTACTTC CASSQATGGPYEQYF
TRBJ2-7 - TRBV4-3 TRBD2 TGCGCCAGCAGCCAAAGACTAGCGGGAGGGACCTCCTACGAGCAGTACTTC CASSQRLAGGTSYEQYF
TRBJ2-1 few TRBV5-1 TRBD2 TGCGCCAGCAGCTTGGGCCTAGCGGGAGTAAGCTCCTACAATGAGCAGTTCTTC CASSLGLAGVSSYNEQFF
TRBJ2-5 many TRBV12-3/TRBV12-4 - TGTGCCAGCACCCCGGGACTGCTTGAGACCCAGTACTTC CASTPGLLETQYF
TRBJ2-7 - TRBV9 - TGTGCCAGCAGTGGATCTAGCATCGTACCCTACGAGCAGTACTTC CASSGSSIVPYEQYF
TRBJ2-2 few TRBV2 - TGTGCCAGCAGTGTGACGACCGGGGAGCTGTTTTTT CASSVTTGELFF
TRBJ2-7 many TRBV6-2/TRBV6-3 TRBD2 TGTGCCAGCAGTTGGTCTAGCGGACTTTCCTACGAGCAGTACTTC CASSWSSGLSYEQYF
TRBJ1-1 - TRBV9 TRBD1 TGTGCCAGCAGCGTAGGGACAGGCGAAGCTTTCTTT CASSVGTGEAFF
TRBJ1-1 few TRBV29-1 - TGCAGCGTTGCGAGGGGCGAAGAGAACACTGAAGCTTTCTTT CSVARGEENTEAFF
TRBJ2-5 - TRBV27 - TGTGCCAGCAGGGCAGAAGAAGAGACCCAGTACTTC CASRAEEETQYF
TRBJ1-4 few TRBV27 TRBD1 TGTGCCTATGACAGGGGGGATGAAAAACTGTTTTTT CAYDRGDEKLFF
TRBJ2-1 - TRBV5-5 TRBD2 TGTGCCAGCAGCTTGTGGCGGACGACTAGCGGGAGGGAGGTAGTGTTCTTC CASSLWRTTSGREVVFF
TRBJ2-4 few TRBV29-1 - TGCAGCGTTGAAGGTCTGCGGGGAGGCATTCAGTACTTC CSVEGLRGGIQYF
TRBJ2-7 - TRBV27 - TGTGCCAGCAGTTTAGCCGGGGTACGTTACGAGCAGTACTTC CASSLAGVRYEQYF
TRBJ2-7 - TRBV7-8 TRBD2 TGTGCCAGCAGCTTGCTAGCGGGTGGAGGGGCCTACGAGCAGTACTTC CASSLLAGGGAYEQYF
TRBJ2-5 few TRBV29-1 - TGCAGCGTTGTGGACACCCAAGAGACCCAGTACTTC CSVVDTQETQYF
TRBJ1-1 - TRBV12-3/TRBV12-4 TRBD1 TGTGCCAGCAGTACTCCCGGGACAGGGGGGACTGAAGCTTTCTTT CASSTPGTGGTEAFF
TRBJ2-1 - TRBV29-1 TRBD1 TGCAGCGTTGATCGGCAGGGGGCCGTCGGGGGTAGTCTGAGCTCCTACAATGAGCAGTTCTTC CSVDRQGAVGGSLSSYNEQFF
TRBJ1-4 - TRBV6-9 - TGTGCCAGAAGTGACCGGCTGTTTTTT CARSDRLFF
TRBJ2-1 - TRBV7-3 - TGTGCCAGCAGCTTAGTAGGCGGGTACTCCTACAATGAGCAGTTCTTC CASSLVGGYSYNEQFF
TRBJ2-7 - TRBV4-1 - TGCGCCAGCAGCCAAGCCAGGTCTAACTCCTACGAGCAGTACTTC CASSQARSNSYEQYF